Below are 30 T cell receptor beta chains sequenced from a single sample in a study of blood T cell repertoires in COVID-19. This table comes from immunoSEQ multiplex PCR, and its TCRdb copy is limited to in-frame clones, with some not included. Found here are approximately 140,000 clones, about nine tenths of them singletons; the top ten hold about 10%. The material sequenced was peripheral blood. Receptors originate from a man over 45 with active or convalescent COVID-19.

About this clone itself: An end of the junction does not agree with germline; a read error may underlie this. The same CDR3 can be traced to other DNA sequences in this sample. V and J are TRBV11-2 and TRBJ1-2; D is perhaps TRBD1 (5 bases). The CDR3 is made up of 11 amino acids. Looked up from germline, CDR1 is SGHAT and CDR2 is FQNNGV. The CDR3 is CASGGNYGYTF. CDR3 DNA sequence: TGTGCCAGCGGGGGGAACTATGGTTACACCTTC.

The CDR3 DNA follows: TGTGCCAGCAGCCCCCGGCTAGCGGGAGATGTTGCTGAGCAGTTCTTC. Protein: CASSPRLAGDVAEQFF. The rearrangement uses TRBV7-3 and TRBJ2-1; 10 bases line up with TRBD2. The CDR3 has 16 amino acids. V was clipped by 5 bases and J by 9 bases; unmatched bases: 13. Per the germline V gene, CDR1 is SGHTA and CDR2 is FQGTGA.

This chain uses TRBV12-3 or TRBV12-4 with TRBJ2-7; D not resolved. The CDR3 extends over 12 amino acids. With 3 bases removed from V and 0 bases from J, the gap between germline ends came to 3 bases. This chain's CDR3 is CASSFISYEQYF. In DNA form, the CDR3 reads TGTGCCAGCAGTTTCATCTCCTACGAGCAGTACTTC.

The rearrangement joins TRBV28 to TRBJ2-1; 9 nucleotides agree with TRBD2. CDR3 length equals 15 residues. J gave up 9 bases and V 2 bases, and 8 bases lay outside the gene matches. Germline V CDR1 and CDR2: MDHEN, SYDVKM. The CDR3 region is CASSLRAGGHGEQFF. In nucleotides, the CDR3 is TGTGCCAGCAGTTTAAGGGCGGGAGGGCATGGTGAGCAGTTCTTC.

The V and J genes are TRBV5-6 and TRBJ1-6; maybe TRBD1 (6 bases). Trimming removed 3 bases from V and 5 bases from J, with 12 bases in between. CDR3 length: 15 residues. Germline V lookup: CDR1 SGHDT, CDR2 YYEEEE. CDR3: CASSSTQGNNSPLHF. The DNA of the CDR3 is TGTGCCAGCAGCTCTACACAGGGAAATAATTCACCCCTCCACTTT.

The rearrangement links TRBV6-5 to TRBJ1-3, with a possible D match to TRBD1 (5 bases). Trimming cost V 2 bases and J 2 bases, with 10 bases left between them. CDR1 MNHEY and CDR2 SVGAGI come from the germline V gene. CDR3 length equals 15 residues. The CDR3 spells CASSYARRAGNTIYF. CDR3 bases: TGTGCCAGCAGTTACGCGCGCAGGGCTGGAAACACCATATATTTT.

As to this clone: The same CDR3 arises from other DNA sequences in this sample as well. J is TRBJ2-3 and V is TRBV7-2, with 10 bases aligning to TRBD2. J gave up 0 bases and V 3 bases, and 0 bases lay outside the gene matches. The CDR3 length is 15 residues. Germline CDR1 SGHTA, CDR2 FQGNSA. The CDR3 loop is CASSLTSGSTDTQYF. The CDR3 coding sequence is TGTGCCAGCAGCTTGACTAGCGGGAGCACAGATACGCAGTATTTT.

The gene calls are TRBV5-1 and TRBJ2-7, with 8 bases aligning to TRBD1. The CDR3 has 13 amino acids. Germline V lookup: CDR1 SGHRS, CDR2 YFSETQ. V shed 4 bases and J 3 bases; nucleotides not matched to a gene: 3. DNA of the CDR3: TGCGCCAGCAGCCGGGACAGGAGCTACGAGCAGTACTTC. This encodes CASSRDRSYEQYF.

In DNA form, the CDR3 reads TGTGCCAGCAGGACAGGGGGCCGGTACGAGCAGTACTTC. It encodes CASRTGGRYEQYF. This chain uses TRBV21-1 with TRBJ2-7; the table names TRBD1, a call not compared with the DNA. TRBV21-1 is a pseudogene. This CDR3 contains 13 residues.

The CDR3 DNA sequence: TGTGCCAGTAGTATTGCGGGGTACGGCTATGGCTACACCTTC. It codes for CASSIAGYGYGYTF. The genes are TRBV19 and TRBJ1-2; no reliable D call. Trimming shortened V by 3 bases and J by 4 bases, and 12 bases separated the two germline ends. The CDR3 totals 14 residues. The V gene's germline CDR1 is LNHDA and CDR2 SQIVND (reference sequence).

The J gene is TRBJ2-3, the V gene TRBV7-3; 7 nucleotides agree with TRBD2. There are 15 residues in the CDR3. Germline CDR1 is SGHTA and CDR2 is FQGTGA. After removal of 1 base from V and 3 bases from J, the junction contained 4 bases not matched to a gene. In DNA, the CDR3 is TGTGCCAGCAGCTTAAACCCCGGGAGGACAGATACGCAGTATTTT. This encodes CASSLNPGRTDTQYF.

The rearrangement joins TRBV19 to TRBJ2-7; possibly TRBD1 for D (5 bases). The CDR3 totals 15 residues. The germline V gene encodes CDR1 LNHDA and CDR2 SQIVND (reference sequence). V dropped 1 base and J dropped 3 bases, with 13 bases sitting between them. CDR3 nucleotides: TGTGCCAGTAGTATAGTAGCAGGGTCCAACTACGAGCAGTACTTC. This translates into CASSIVAGSNYEQYF.

This clone was seen only once. V and J are TRBV27 and TRBJ2-7; D is unresolved. This CDR3 is 13 amino acids long. The V gene's germline CDR1 is MNHEY and CDR2 SMNVEV (reference sequence). V lost 5 bases and J 3 bases, leaving 11 bases between the germline ends. The chain's CDR3 is CASSPTGFYEQYF. The CDR3 DNA sequence: TGTGCCAGCAGTCCGACTGGGTTCTACGAGCAGTACTTC.

The chain recombines TRBV7-9 with TRBJ2-1; weak D call: TRBD2 (6 bases). V lost 2 bases and J 12 bases, leaving 8 bases between the germline ends. Germline CDR1 reads SEHNR; CDR2 reads FQNEAQ (reference sequence). The CDR3 has 11 residues. CDR3 loop: CASSLFGGQFF. CDR3 bases: TGTGCCAGCAGCTTATTCGGGGGGCAGTTCTTC.

V and J are TRBV28 and TRBJ1-2; TRBD1 agrees at 7 bases. Germline CDR1 and CDR2: MDHEN and SYDVKM. V dropped 5 bases and J dropped 7; count of bases not matched to a gene: 1. CDR3 size: 11 residues. This chain's CDR3 is CASSDRVGYTF. CDR3 nucleotides: TGTGCCAGCAGTGACAGGGTTGGCTACACCTTC.

The chain is built from TRBV19 and TRBJ2-6; 9 bases agree with TRBD1. With 6 bases clipped from V and 2 bases from J, the junction kept 11 bases outside the gene matches. CDR3 length: 18 residues. Germline CDR1 is LNHDA and CDR2 is SQIVND (reference sequence). CDR3 DNA sequence: TGTGCCAGTAGGGTAGGGGGACAGGGTAAAACTGGGGCCAACGTCCTGACTTTC. It encodes CASRVGGQGKTGANVLTF.

V gene TRBV24-1 combines with J gene TRBJ2-2, with a weak D call TRBD2 (6 bases). The length of the CDR3 is 14 residues. V lost 7 bases, J lost 5 bases, and 13 bases lay in between. Germline assignment: CDR1 KGHDR and CDR2 SFDVKD. The CDR3, as DNA: TGTGCCACCAGCCGGGACGGAGGGACCGGGGAGCTGTTTTTT. Its protein product is CATSRDGGTGELFF.

The CDR3 nucleotides read TGTGCCAGCAGCTGGCTCACCGGGGAGCTGTTTTTT. Its translation: CASSWLTGELFF. The chain employs TRBV7-3 and TRBJ2-2; D not certain. The CDR3 is made up of 12 amino acids. The germline V gene encodes CDR1 SGHTA and CDR2 FQGTGA. Trimming removed 4 bases from V and 4 bases from J, with 4 bases in between.

The chain recombines TRBV11-2 with TRBJ1-3; D gene uncertain. This CDR3 comprises 15 residues. Germline V lookup: CDR1 SGHAT, CDR2 FQNNGV. Trimming removed 1 base from V and 0 bases from J, with 7 bases in between. CDR3 residues: CASSLGVHSGNTIYF. CDR3 sequence (DNA): TGTGCCAGCAGCTTAGGAGTCCACTCTGGAAACACCATATATTTT.

The rearrangement uses TRBV18 and TRBJ1-1, with 7 bases lining up with TRBD1. The CDR3 covers 14 residues. Germline CDR1 and CDR2: KGHSH and LQKENI. Unmatched junction bases numbered 2, after V lost 4 bases and J lost 0 bases. CDR3: CASSQQGMNTEAFF. CDR3 sequence (DNA): TGTGCCAGCTCACAACAGGGGATGAACACTGAAGCTTTCTTT.

The DNA of the CDR3 is TGCGCCAGCAGCCTAGCGGGGTCAACTAATGAAAAACTGTTTTTT. Its protein is CASSLAGSTNEKLFF. The chain has TRBV5-1 and TRBJ1-4; D is ambiguous. Trimming stripped 4 bases from V and 0 bases from J, with 10 bases between. CDR1 is SGHRS and CDR2 is YFSETQ in the germline V gene. The CDR3 has 15 residues.

The chain combines TRBV5-4 with TRBJ2-1; 10 bases match TRBD2. This CDR3 is 16 amino acids long. Germline CDR1 and CDR2: SGHNT and YYREEE (reference sequence). The junction had 7 bases not matched to a gene; V was cut back by 2 bases and J by 5 bases. CDR3: CASSFPSGSSNNEQFF. DNA of the CDR3: TGTGCCAGCAGCTTCCCTAGCGGGAGTAGCAACAATGAGCAGTTCTTC. The complete variable domain, with remaining parts taken from reference TRBV5-4 and TRBJ2-1, reads ETGVTQSPTHLIKTRGQQVTLRCSSQSGHNTVSWYQQALGQGPQFIFQYYREEENGRGNFPPRFSGLQFPNYSSELNVNALELDDSALYLCASSFPSGSSNNEQFFGPGTRLTVL.

The rearrangement uses TRBV5-6 and TRBJ2-5; D might be TRBD2 (5 bases). Germline CDR1 and CDR2: SGHDT and YYEEEE. The CDR3 length is 14 residues. Trimming left V 4 bases short and J 4 bases short, with 14 bases between. The chain's CDR3 is CASSPGSVRETQYF. As DNA, the CDR3 is TGTGCCAGCAGCCCCGGTAGCGTCCGAGAGACCCAGTACTTC.

The sample holds a few counts of this clone. V usage is TRBV13 and J usage is TRBJ2-7, with D maybe TRBD1 (5 bases). CDR3 size: 14 residues. CDR1 is PRHDT, CDR2 FYEKMQ, per germline (reference sequence). Trimming took off 1 base at V and 5 bases at J, with 12 bases between the two ends. The CDR3 region has the DNA TGTGCCAGCAGCTTAGTAGGGGTGTCGGACGAGCAGTACTTC. It encodes CASSLVGVSDEQYF.

The rearrangement joins TRBV5-3 to TRBJ2-7; 10 bases align to TRBD1. TRBV5-3 qualifies as an ORF whose function is uncertain. J gave up 0 bases and V 3 bases, and 6 bases lay outside the gene matches. The CDR3 sequence is 16 residues long. CDR3 region: CARSCRDRGVSYEQYF. The CDR3 DNA reads as TGTGCCAGAAGCTGCCGGGACAGGGGTGTCTCCTACGAGCAGTACTTC.

The chain is built from TRBV3-1 (or the pseudogene TRBV3-2) and TRBJ2-5; 10 bases line up with TRBD2. Germline V gene lookup returns CDR1 LGHDT and CDR2 YNNKEL (reference sequence). V lost 3 bases and J lost 2; bases outside the gene matches: 3. This CDR3 has 15 residues. The CDR3 loop reads CASSQLAGAQETQYF. The DNA for the CDR3 is TGTGCCAGCAGCCAGCTAGCGGGGGCACAAGAGACCCAGTACTTC.

V and J are TRBV27 and TRBJ2-3; TRBD2 matches at 10 bases. V shed 0 bases and J 6 bases; nucleotides not matched to a gene: 6. Per the germline V gene, CDR1 is MNHEY and CDR2 is SMNVEV (reference sequence). The CDR3 loop spans 16 amino acids. The CDR3 is CASSLSATSGRDTQYF. The CDR3 bases are TGTGCCAGCAGTTTATCGGCGACTAGCGGGCGGGATACGCAGTATTTT.

The CDR3 sequence: CASSLGTGVGETQYF. For the CDR3, the DNA is TGTGCCAGCAGCTTAGGGACAGGGGTCGGGGAGACCCAGTACTTC. The V call is TRBV7-8, the J call TRBJ2-5; 9 positions match TRBD1. Germline V lookup: CDR1 SGHVS, CDR2 FQNEAQ. V was pared by 1 base and J by 5 bases, with 5 bases of the junction left unmatched. There are 15 residues in the CDR3.

V and J are TRBV11-2 and TRBJ1-1; D is uncertain. This CDR3 has 14 residues. CDR1 and CDR2 from the germline V gene are SGHAT and FQNNGV. V lost 2 bases to trimming and J lost 5 bases, with 12 bases between them. The CDR3 DNA follows: TGTGCCAGCAGCTTAATCGTTCGGGGTACTGAAGCTTTCTTT. Encoded protein: CASSLIVRGTEAFF.

This chain uses TRBV24-1 with TRBJ1-5; tentative D call: TRBD1 (6 bases). The germline V gene encodes CDR1 KGHDR and CDR2 SFDVKD. The CDR3 extends over 14 amino acids. The V and J ends lost 5 bases and 2 bases respectively, with 9 bases between them. The DNA of the CDR3 is TGTGCCACCAGTGGGGGGGGCGGCAATCAGCCCCAGCATTTT. Amino acids: CATSGGGGNQPQHF.